This T cell receptor (beta chain) was identified during a study of T cells in tuberculosis. Study-wide points: The stringent gate may have excluded weak CD1B-GMM tetramer binders.

Cells were sorted from thawed PBMC rested overnight and stained with GMM-loaded CD1B tetramer, viability dye and anti-CD3. C32 glucose monomycolate from Rhodococcus equi was loaded onto the CD1B tetramers. Each donor contributed roughly 100,000 sorted tetramer-negative cells. Sequencing of TCR-alpha and TCR-beta chains was unpaired. Sequenced by immunoSEQ multiplex PCR; TCRdb stores in-frame clones only, minus some. The data show nearly 60,000 clones, approximately 86% seen once. In regard to this clone: Sequence at one end of the junction differs from germline and may be a read error.

This CDR3 has 14 residues. The germline CDR1 and CDR2 sequences are MNHEY and SVGAGI. This TCR derives from an adult woman with latent tuberculosis. The V call is TRBV6-5, the J call TRBJ2-2; 7 positions match TRBD1. Sequenced material: CD1b-GMM tetramer-negative cells sorted from PBMCs. The CDR3 loop is CASSYEGAAGELFF. The DNA of the CDR3 is TGTGCCAGCAGTTACGAGGGGGCCGCCGGAGAGCTGTTTTTT.